This TCR beta chain was documented in a study of memory CD4+ T cells and cytomegalovirus serostatus. As for the study in general: Healthy Belgian adult donors included roughly ten CMV-positive and some 24 CMV-negative people. Study-wide findings and caveats: About 40% of the roughly 150 known CMV-associated TCRbeta sequences appeared in CD4+ memory.

Single viable CD3+CD4+CD8-CD45RO+ cells were sorted as the memory CD4+ T cells. V lost 2 bases, J lost 6 bases, and 3 bases stayed unmatched. CDR1 and CDR2 (germline): SGHVS, FQNEAQ. CDR3 length: 16 residues. Comment on this clone: Its antigen is undetermined.

The repertoire was sequenced with immunoSEQ multiplex PCR; TCRdb's copy has only in-frame clones and lacks some. The sample contains some 54,000 clones, over 70% of which appear only once. This TCR was recovered from an adult in good health and CMV-seropositive. Sequenced input: memory CD4+ T cells from blood. V and J are TRBV7-8 and TRBJ2-1; 14 bases match TRBD2. DNA for the CDR3: TGTGCCAGCAGCTTAACCGGGACTAGCGGGGGCAATGAGCAGTTCTTC. Translating it yields CASSLTGTSGGNEQFF.